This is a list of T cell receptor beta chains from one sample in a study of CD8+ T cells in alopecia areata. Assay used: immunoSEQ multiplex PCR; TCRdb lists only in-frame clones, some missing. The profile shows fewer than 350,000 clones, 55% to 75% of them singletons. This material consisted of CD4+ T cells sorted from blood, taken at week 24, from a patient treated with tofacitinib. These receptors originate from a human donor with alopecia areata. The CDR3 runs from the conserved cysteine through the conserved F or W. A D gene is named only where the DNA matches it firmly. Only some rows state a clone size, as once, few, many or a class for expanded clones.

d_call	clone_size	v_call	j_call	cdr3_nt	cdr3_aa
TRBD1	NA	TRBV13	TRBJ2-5	TGTGCCAGCAGCTTAAAGACAGGGGGCGTAGGGACCCAGTACTTC	CASSLKTGGVGTQYF
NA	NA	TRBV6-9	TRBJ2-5	TGTGCCAGCAGTTATTCGGTGTACAGGGAAGAGACCCAGTACTTC	CASSYSVYREETQYF
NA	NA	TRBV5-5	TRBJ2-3	TGTGCCAGCAGCACCACCCGCAGATTTCGCACAGATACGCAGTATTTT	CASSTTRRFRTDTQYF
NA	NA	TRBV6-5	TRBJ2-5	TGTGCCAGCAGTTCCTCCGTGGGCTTCCAAGAGACCCAGTACTTC	CASSSSVGFQETQYF
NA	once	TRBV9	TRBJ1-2	TGTGCCAGCAGCGCCACCAGCCGGGTAGGCTACACCTTC	CASSATSRVGYTF
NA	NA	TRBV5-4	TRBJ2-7	TGTGCCAGCAGCTTGGATGTTGGGGAGCAGTACTTC	CASSLDVGEQYF
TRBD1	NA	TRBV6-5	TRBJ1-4	TGTGCCAGCAGTTACGGGACAGGGGATGAAAAACTGTTTTTT	CASSYGTGDEKLFF
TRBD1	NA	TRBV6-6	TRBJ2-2	TGTGCCAGTTCAACAGGGGCGAACACCGGGGAGCTGTTTTTT	CASSTGANTGELFF
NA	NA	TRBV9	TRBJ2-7	TGTGCCAGCAGCGTAGGGTCCCACAGCTACGAGCAGTACTTC	CASSVGSHSYEQYF
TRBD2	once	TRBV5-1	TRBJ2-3	TGCGCCAGCAGCCCGAGCGGGGCCCCAGATACGCAGTATTTT	CASSPSGAPDTQYF
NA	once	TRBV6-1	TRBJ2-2	TGTGCCAGCCTACTGAGTAGGGCCTCCGGGGAGCTGTTTTTT	CASLLSRASGELFF
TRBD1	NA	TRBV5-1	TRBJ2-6	TGCGCCAGCAGCGGGAGGACAGGGGAGACTGGGGCCAACGTCCTGACTTTC	CASSGRTGETGANVLTF
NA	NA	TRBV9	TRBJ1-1	TGTGCCAGCAGCGTATCAGGGAGTGAAGCTTTCTTT	CASSVSGSEAFF
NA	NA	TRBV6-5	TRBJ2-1	TGTGCCAGCAGTTATAGGGCTAGCATAACGGGCAATGAGCAGTTCTTC	CASSYRASITGNEQFF
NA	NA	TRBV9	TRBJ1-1	TGTGCCAGCAGCGTAGGGCCGAACACTGAAGCTTTCTTT	CASSVGPNTEAFF
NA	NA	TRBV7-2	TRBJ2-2	TGTGCCAGCAGCGCAAGGACGACGAACACCGGGGAGCTGTTTTTT	CASSARTTNTGELFF
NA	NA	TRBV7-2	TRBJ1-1	TGTGCCAGCAGCTTATACGGCCGGAACACTGAAGCTTTCTTT	CASSLYGRNTEAFF
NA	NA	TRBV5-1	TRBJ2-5	TGCGCCAGCAGCTTGGAAAACCCCTTGAAGACCCAGTACTTC	CASSLENPLKTQYF
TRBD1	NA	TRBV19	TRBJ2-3	TGTGCCACCAGTCGACAGGGGACGAGGGCAGATACGCAGTATTTT	CATSRQGTRADTQYF
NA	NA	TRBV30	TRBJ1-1	TGTGCCTGGAGTAAGAAGGGTGTTGTGAACACTGAAGCTTTCTTT	CAWSKKGVVNTEAFF
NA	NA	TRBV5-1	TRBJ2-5	TGCGCCAGCAGCTTGGGAGACACTCAAGAGACCCAGTACTTC	CASSLGDTQETQYF
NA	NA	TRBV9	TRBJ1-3	TGTGCCAGCAGCGTAGGGGACCCCCCAAATGTGCCCCGGACCTTT	CASSVGDPPNVPRTF
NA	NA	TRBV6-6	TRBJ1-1	TGTGCCAGCAGTTACTCGCAAGGGAACACTGAAGCTTTCTTT	CASSYSQGNTEAFF
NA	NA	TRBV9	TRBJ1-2	TGTGCCAGCAGCCCCAGTACAAGCTATGGCTACACCTTC	CASSPSTSYGYTF
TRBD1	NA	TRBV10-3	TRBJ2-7	TGTGCCATCAGTCCGTCCGGGACAGGGAGGGACGAGCAGTACTTC	CAISPSGTGRDEQYF
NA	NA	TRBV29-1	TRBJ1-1	TGCAGCGTTGAAACAGCCCAGGACACTGAAGCTTTCTTT	CSVETAQDTEAFF
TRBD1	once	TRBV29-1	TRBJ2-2	TGCAGCGTCGACAGGGGAGGAACCGGGGAGCTGTTTTTT	CSVDRGGTGELFF
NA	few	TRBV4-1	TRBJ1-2	TGCGCCAGCAGCCGCACAGGGTTGGATGGCTACACCTTC	CASSRTGLDGYTF